The table lists the clone carrying this TCR beta chain with a few counts. The ends were cut back, 3 bases at V and 8 bases at J, with 10 bases in the middle. Germline V gene sequence: CDR1 DFQATT, CDR2 SNEGSKA (reference sequence). The CDR3 sequence is 11 residues long. The sorting of PBMCs gave CD4+ and CD8+ T cells. Extracted from the samples, RNA was reverse transcribed into cDNA to serve as the sequencing template. TCRdb keeps only in-frame clones here, not all; method: immunoSEQ multiplex PCR. Of 150,000 to 200,000 clones listed, 50% to 75% are singletons. This sample was included in a study of CD8+ T cells in alopecia areata.

The chain uses TRBV20-1 and TRBJ1-2; possibly TRBD1 for D (6 bases). This receptor was obtained from a human donor with alopecia areata. The specimen comprised CD4+ T cells sorted from blood, sampled at week 0. The CDR3 sequence: CSASPGEGYTF. The DNA of the CDR3 is TGCAGTGCTAGTCCAGGGGAAGGCTACACCTTC.